The clone carrying this T cell receptor beta chain has ten or more counts. Both iRepertoire HTBI primers and Arm-PCR of CDR3 regions were used to build the TCR beta libraries. MiXCR was run by TCRdb on the multiplex PCR reads, yielding one entry per CDR3 protein. Of approximately 540,000 distinct CDR3 sequences in the sample, approximately 12% are singletons; the top ten hold roughly 9.3%. Time point defined: newly diagnosed GD, antithyroid drugs for less than 3 months. From PBMCs, RNA was extracted and then used to make the TCR library. This entry comes from a study of regulatory T cells in long-lasting Graves disease. This sample was shared with a second study, whose subject was T cells in Graves' hyperthyroidism and ophthalmopathy.

The sequencing here drew on peripheral blood mononuclear cells (PBMCs), taken at new diagnosis, from a patient treated with antithyroid drugs. The receptor's source is a woman in her twenties or thirties with Graves disease.

The CDR3 spells CASSPPGPSYNEQFF. The CDR3 bases are TGTGCCAGCAGCCCCCCCGGACCCTCCTACAATGAGCAGTTCTTC. The chain is built from TRBV13 and TRBJ2-1, with D hard to call. Germline V CDR1 and CDR2: PRHDT, FYEKMQ (reference sequence). Trimming cost V 5 bases and J 0 bases, with 11 bases left between them. The CDR3 is 15 amino acids.